The T cell receptor (beta chain) described here comes from a study of blood T cell repertoires in COVID-19. Background on the study: Samples of COVID-19 (acute and convalescent) were obtained from the United States, Italy and Spain.

The protocol was immunoSEQ multiplex PCR, while the TCRdb copy is restricted to in-frame clones and leaves out a portion. In the table there are around 160,000 clones, over 80% of which are singletons. V shed 0 bases and J 12 bases; nucleotides not matched to a gene: 7. The germline V gene has CDR1 LGHNA and CDR2 YNFKEQ. CDR3 length: 13 amino acids. This sequence was found in an elderly man with acute or convalescent COVID-19. Input material: peripheral blood. This chain links TRBV4-2 with TRBJ2-7; 8 bases line up with TRBD1. The CDR3 DNA reads TGTGCCAGCAGCCAAGATCGACAGGGGCAGAGGTACTTC. It specifies CASSQDRQGQRYF.